This T cell receptor (beta chain) stems from a study of cytomegalovirus exposure and HLA in healthy donors (dated by TCRdb to the late 2010s). Context from the whole study: According to a later analysis, one platform produced both the 120 validation repertoires and the approximately 600 repertoires of the first cohort. The study was designed to test whether signatures of past pathogen exposure could be identified by cataloging public T cell receptors. In addition to the first cohort of roughly 700 subjects, a separate validation cohort of some 120 different subjects was used. The study combined high-throughput TCR immunosequencing, statistical association of individual TCRs with disease status, and machine learning to predict cytomegalovirus infection status.

As regards this clone: No cognate antigen has been identified for it. Base qualities are not provided; no much larger clone lies one nucleotide away.

The paper as a whole reports these results and caveats: Most TCR sequences were observed very rarely across donors, whereas some public TCRs were present in many individuals. The authors suggested that the approach could potentially be extended to other disease states and immunological phenotypes. All 120 or so repertoires were used to score co-occurrence in the validation cohort in a later analysis, because that analysis had no HLA typing for the cohort. In the study, approximately 150 TCR beta chains were listed as associated with cytomegalovirus. In vitro tests confirmed that a few of the cytomegalovirus-associated TCR beta chains recognize cytomegalovirus antigens. In a later analysis, TCRs clustered in the first cohort were found to also tend to co-occur in the 120 validation repertoires, with approximately 95% of cluster scores above 0. The classifier was reported to diagnose cytomegalovirus status with high specificity and sensitivity in both the original and validation cohorts.

Preparation of the library involved the immunoSEQ multiplex PCR assay. Processing in the source paper ran as follows. To diagnose cytomegalovirus status from the catalog of TCR beta chain sequences, a statistical classification framework was built. TCRdb took over this immuneACCESS table, retaining in-frame rearrangements with V and J assigned. Such tables are incomplete; in checked studies, under half of the missing clones stem from an unresolved V gene, and the remainder is unexplained. V and J calls and clone size are copied from that table; D and trimming were computed from the DNA. Here the sample has some 130,000 clones; roughly 89% occur a single time. Together, the top ten hold 0.95% to 1.5% of the sample. The donors were included in the validation cohort of around 120 subjects, a group kept apart from the roughly 700-subject first cohort. CDR1 MGHRA and CDR2 YSYEKL were looked up in the germline V gene. V and J are truncated by 3 bases and 2 bases respectively, leaving an intervening sequence of 18 bases. The CDR3 has 17 amino acids, counting the end cysteine and phenylalanine. CDR3 DNA only is kept here, 51 bases in frame from base 1.

The chain is encoded by TRBV4-1 joined to TRBJ2-3; the D segment could be TRBD1, given 5 matching bases. The TCR originated in a woman aged 18-29 years in good health and CMV-seronegative. The sample was PBMCs. The CDR3 protein: CASSHAPGWGPTDTQYF. The DNA is as follows: TGCGCCAGCAGCCATGCACCAGGTTGGGGCCCCACAGATACGCAGTATTTT.